This T cell receptor beta chain came from a study of cytomegalovirus exposure and HLA in healthy donors. It was with 60 Vbeta and 13 Jbeta primers that the PCR ran. The assay was immunoSEQ multiplex PCR, and TCRdb's table has in-frame clones only and misses some. The sample carries about 220,000 clones, around 76% recorded once. The CDR3 sequence is 15 residues long. From germline, CDR1 is MNHEY and CDR2 SVGAGI. The J segment lost 9 bases and the V segment lost 5 bases, leaving 8 bases of the junction unmatched. The receptor comes from a man aged 18 to 29 in good health and CMV-seronegative. Sequencing was performed on PBMCs. The chain combines TRBV6-5 with TRBJ1-6; 9 bases agree with TRBD1. The CDR3 is CASSGGTGRISPLHF. In nucleotides, the CDR3 is TGTGCCAGCAGTGGAGGGACAGGGAGAATTTCACCCCTCCACTTT.